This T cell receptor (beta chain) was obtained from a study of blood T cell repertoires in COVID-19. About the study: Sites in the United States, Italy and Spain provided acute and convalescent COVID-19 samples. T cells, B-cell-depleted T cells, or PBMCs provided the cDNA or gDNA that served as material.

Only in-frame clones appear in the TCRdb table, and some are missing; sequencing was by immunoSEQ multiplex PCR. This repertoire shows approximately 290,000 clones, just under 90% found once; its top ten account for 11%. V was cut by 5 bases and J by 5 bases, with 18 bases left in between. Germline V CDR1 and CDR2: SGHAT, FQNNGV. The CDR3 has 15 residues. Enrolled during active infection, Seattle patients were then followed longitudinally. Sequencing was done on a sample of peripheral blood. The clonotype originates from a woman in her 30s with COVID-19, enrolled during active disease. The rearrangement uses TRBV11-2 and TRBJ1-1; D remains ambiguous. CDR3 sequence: CASSKGSGRATEAFF. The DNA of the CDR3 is TGTGCCAGCAGCAAAGGTTCGGGAAGGGCGACTGAAGCTTTCTTT.